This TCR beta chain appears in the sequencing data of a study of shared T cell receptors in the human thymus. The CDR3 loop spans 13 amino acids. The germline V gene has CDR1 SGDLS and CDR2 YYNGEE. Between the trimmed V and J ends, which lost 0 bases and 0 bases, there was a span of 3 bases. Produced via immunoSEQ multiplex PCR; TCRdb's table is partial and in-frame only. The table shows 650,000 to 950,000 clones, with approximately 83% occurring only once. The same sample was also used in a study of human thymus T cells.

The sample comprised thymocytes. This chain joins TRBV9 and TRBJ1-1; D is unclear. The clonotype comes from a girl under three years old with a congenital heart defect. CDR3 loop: CASSVAMNTEAFF. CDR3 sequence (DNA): TGTGCCAGCAGCGTAGCCATGAACACTGAAGCTTTCTTT.